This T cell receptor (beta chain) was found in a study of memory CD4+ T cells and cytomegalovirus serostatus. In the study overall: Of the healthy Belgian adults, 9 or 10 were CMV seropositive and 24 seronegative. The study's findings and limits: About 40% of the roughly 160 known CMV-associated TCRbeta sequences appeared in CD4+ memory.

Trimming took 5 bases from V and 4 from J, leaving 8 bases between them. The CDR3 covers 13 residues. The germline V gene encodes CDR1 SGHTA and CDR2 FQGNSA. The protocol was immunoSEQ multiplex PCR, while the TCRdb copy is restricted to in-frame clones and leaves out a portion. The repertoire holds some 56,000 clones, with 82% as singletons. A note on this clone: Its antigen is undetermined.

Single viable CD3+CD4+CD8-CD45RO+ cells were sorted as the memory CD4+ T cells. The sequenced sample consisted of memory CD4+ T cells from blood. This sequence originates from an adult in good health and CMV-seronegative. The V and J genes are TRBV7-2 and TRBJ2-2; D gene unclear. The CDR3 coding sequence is TGTGCCAGCAGCCCCCGATCCACCGGGGAGCTGTTTTTT. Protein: CASSPRSTGELFF.